This TCR beta chain appears in the sequencing data of a study of T cells expressing NK-cell markers. Study at large: Out of eight donors sequenced, seven tested HCMV-seropositive and the remaining one seronegative. Study findings and constraints: Among a few donors, these clonotypes also ranked first in the CD3+CD56-NKG2C+ fraction.

As the method of synthesis, 5'RACE template switching with UMIs yielded TCR beta cDNA. TCRdb processed the 5' RACE reads again and assigns one entry to each CDR3 protein, with no DNA. The table gives approximately 170,000 distinct CDR3 sequences; the top ten clones make up 20% of it. On this clonotype itself: Its target is unknown.

The CDR3 totals 13 residues. Germline V gene lookup returns CDR1 SGHRS and CDR2 YFSETQ. Sample: blood T cells: a sorted CD56 or NKG2C T cell subset, CD4+ or CD8+ T cells, or bulk PBMC T cells (not recorded which). The chain couples TRBV5-1 to TRBJ1-1. This sequence originates from a man aged 18-75 years in good health. CDR3: CASSLAEVGEAFF.